This T cell receptor beta chain came from a study of blood T cell repertoires in COVID-19. Study as a whole: Donors in the United States, Italy and Spain gave samples during acute or convalescent COVID-19.

In germline, CDR1 is LGHDT, CDR2 YNNKEL (reference sequence). V shed 1 base and J shed 1 base, with 7 bases lying between them. The CDR3 covers 15 residues. Measured with immunoSEQ multiplex PCR; TCRdb has only the in-frame clones, and not every one. Here the sample spans about 270,000 clones, around 93% being singletons. The clonotype comes from a man aged 35-49 years who had been exposed to COVID-19. The chain carries TRBV3-1 (or the pseudogene TRBV3-2) and TRBJ2-2; D remains unclear. Material: PBMCs or T cells enriched from blood (not recorded which). The DNA for the CDR3 is TGTGCCAGCAGCCAAGTCACGGTGAACACCGGGGAGCTGTTTTTT. This gives the protein CASSQVTVNTGELFF.